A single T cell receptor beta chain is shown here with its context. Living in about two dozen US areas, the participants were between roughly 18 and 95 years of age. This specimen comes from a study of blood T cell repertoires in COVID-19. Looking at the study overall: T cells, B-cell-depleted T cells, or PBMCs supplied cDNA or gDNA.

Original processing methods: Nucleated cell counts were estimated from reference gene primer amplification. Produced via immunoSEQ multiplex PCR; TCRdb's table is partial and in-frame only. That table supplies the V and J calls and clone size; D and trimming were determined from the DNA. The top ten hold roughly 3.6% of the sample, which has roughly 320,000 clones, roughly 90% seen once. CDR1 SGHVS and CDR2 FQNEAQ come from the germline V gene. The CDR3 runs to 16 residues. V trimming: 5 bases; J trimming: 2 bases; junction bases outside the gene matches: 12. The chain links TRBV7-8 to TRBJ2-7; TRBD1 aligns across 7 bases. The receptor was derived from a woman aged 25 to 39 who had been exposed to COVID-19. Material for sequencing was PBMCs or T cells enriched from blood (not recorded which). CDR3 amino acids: CASSLNRQGNPYEQYF. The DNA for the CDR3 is TGTGCCAGCAGCCTCAACCGACAGGGTAACCCCTACGAGCAGTACTTC.